These 2 T cell receptor beta chains were sequenced from one sample in a study of T-cell reconstitution after alpha-beta-depleted transplantation in children. Unique molecular identifiers featured in how the TCRbeta library was prepared. MiXCR, applied by TCRdb to the PCR reads, yields one record per CDR3 protein. The sample lists about 610,000 distinct CDR3 sequences, about 10% seen once, with roughly 4% in the top ten. The sample in question was PBMCs from the stem cell graft donor, obtained from the stem cell graft. These receptor sequences come from a human donor who donated a stem cell graft to a child with acute myeloid leukemia.

The genes are TRBV30 and TRBJ2-6, with D possibly being TRBD1 (7 bases). The CDR3 covers 19 residues. CDR1 GTSNPN and CDR2 SVGIG come from the germline V gene (reference sequence). V lost 2 bases to trimming and J lost 4 bases, with 24 bases between them. The DNA for the CDR3 is TGTGCCTGGAGTCCGCCGCGCTTAGGAGGGACAGCAGGGGCCAACGTCCTGACTTTC. The encoded protein is CAWSPPRLGGTAGANVLTF. Combining the CDR3 with reference TRBV30 and TRBJ2-6 gives the whole variable domain SQTIHQWPATLVQPVGSPLSLECTVEGTSNPNLYWYRQAAGRGLQLLFYSVGIGQISSEVPQNLSASRPQDRQFILSSKKLLLSDSGFYLCAWSPPRLGGTAGANVLTFGAGSRLTVL.

The CDR3 sequence: CASSLDLTNEKLFF. CDR3 in DNA: TGTGCCAGCAGCTTGGACCTTACTAATGAAAAACTGTTTTTT. This sequence joins TRBV7-9 and TRBJ1-4; D gene uncertain. Trimming cost V 3 bases and J 2 bases, with 7 bases left between them. From germline, CDR1 is SEHNR and CDR2 FQNEAQ (reference sequence). The CDR3 covers 14 residues. The complete variable domain, with remaining parts taken from reference TRBV7-9 and TRBJ1-4, reads DTGVSQNPRHKITKRGQNVTFRCDPISEHNRLYWYRQTLGQGPEFLTYFQNEAQLEKSRLLSDRFSAERPKGSFSTLEIQRTEQGDSAMYLCASSLDLTNEKLFFGSGTQLSVL.